This T cell receptor beta chain was recorded in a study of T cell responses to AZD1222 COVID-19 vaccine. About the study: Investigators merged groups given second doses at roughly 4 or roughly 12 weeks.

Produced via immunoSEQ multiplex PCR; TCRdb's table is partial and in-frame only. The sample consists of 100,000 to 140,000 clones, 70% to 90% of them appearing once. Findings and caveats of the study: White British ancestry dominated among donors, who included more females, and clonal diversity was possibly underestimated.

Comments on this clone: Its antigen is unknown.

The receptor was isolated from an adult in good health. This material consisted of peripheral blood, taken on day 0 of AZD1222 vaccination.

The CDR3 spells CASSLGAAGVVYGYTF. CDR3 in DNA: TGTGCCAGCAGCTTAGGGGCCGCGGGGGTCGTTTATGGCTACACCTTC. The chain uses TRBV7-9 and TRBJ1-2; D is possibly TRBD1 (5 bases). There are 16 residues in the CDR3. Deletions cut 1 base from V and 5 bases from J, with 17 bases between. CDR1 SEHNR and CDR2 FQNEAQ come from the germline V gene (reference sequence).